What follows describes a single T cell receptor (beta chain). Its antigen is unidentified. This entry comes from a study of cytomegalovirus exposure and HLA in healthy donors. The repertoire was sequenced with immunoSEQ multiplex PCR; TCRdb's copy has only in-frame clones and lacks some. The table records about 130,000 clones, approximately 89% of them present only once. General study results and limits: Despite most TCR sequences being rare, some public TCRs occurred in many donors. High sensitivity and specificity were reportedly achieved when the classifier diagnosed cytomegalovirus status.

The donors were in the roughly 110-subject validation cohort; that cohort was separate from the roughly 700-subject first cohort. The receptor was derived from a woman aged 18-30 years in good health and CMV-seronegative. Material for sequencing was PBMCs.

As DNA, the CDR3 is TGTGCCAGCAGCGTAGCCTGGAATGGGCCCCCGAATGGCTACACCTTC. Its protein product is CASSVAWNGPPNGYTF. The V call is TRBV9, the J call TRBJ1-2; D is unresolved. Trimming took off 0 bases at V and 6 bases at J, with 18 bases between the two ends. CDR1 and CDR2 (germline): SGDLS, YYNGEE. The CDR3 extends over 16 amino acids.